The next 10 T cell receptor beta chains were all read from a single sample in a study of shared clonotypes between healthy human individuals. Some clones are missing from TCRdb's copy, which holds only in-frame ones; the method was immunoSEQ multiplex PCR. Seen here are millions of clones, about 95% observed once, and the top ten hold about 1.1%. Naive CD8 isolation took CD45RO-negative cells positively selected for CCR7 and excluded terminally differentiated effector memory CD45RA+ cells. The sequencing input was naive CD8+ T cells sorted from blood. These receptors came from a man aged 18 to 30 in good health.

The chain has TRBV5-6 and TRBJ2-7, with unresolved D. The CDR3 runs to 13 residues. V lost 1 base, J lost 3 bases, and 8 bases lay in between. Germline assignment: CDR1 SGHDT and CDR2 YYEEEE. Written as DNA, the CDR3 is TGTGCCAGCAGCTTGTGGCCTGACTACGAGCAGTACTTC. It codes for CASSLWPDYEQYF.

This chain joins TRBV7-8 and TRBJ2-7, with 9 bases fitting TRBD1. Germline loops: CDR1 SGHVS, CDR2 FQNEAQ. The CDR3 is 20 amino acids. J lost 0 bases, V lost 1 base, and 16 bases had no gene match. CDR3 nucleotide sequence: TGTGCCAGCAGCTTAGTTGAGGACAGGGGTATGAAATCTTTCTCCTACGAGCAGTACTTC. The encoded protein is CASSLVEDRGMKSFSYEQYF.

CDR3 region: CASSNRGSGQEGYTF. In nucleotides, the CDR3 is TGTGCCAGCAGCAACAGGGGGTCGGGACAGGAGGGCTACACCTTC. The chain links TRBV6-5 to TRBJ1-2; 8 nucleotides agree with TRBD1. Germline-derived CDR1 and CDR2 are MNHEY and SVGAGI. J was trimmed by 8 bases and V by 6 bases; bases with no gene match: 14. This CDR3 has 15 residues.

The rearrangement links TRBV4-1 to TRBJ2-1, with a weak D call TRBD2 (6 bases). The V gene lost 4 bases and the J gene lost 3 bases, with 16 bases spanning the gap. This CDR3 contains 16 residues. Germline CDR1 and CDR2: MGHRA and YSYEKL. The CDR3 DNA reads as TGCGCCAGCAGCCCTCGTGCTAGCGTAGTCTACAATGAGCAGTTCTTC. Encoded protein: CASSPRASVVYNEQFF.

The chain employs TRBV19 and TRBJ2-3; 7 bases are shared with TRBD2. Germline CDR1 is LNHDA and CDR2 is SQIVND (reference sequence). CDR3 length equals 17 residues. Trimming took 6 bases from V and 3 from J; bases not matched to a gene: 15. Written as DNA, the CDR3 is TGTGCCAGTAGCCGTTTTGGGACTACCACTGGTACAGATACGCAGTATTTT. The encoded protein is CASSRFGTTTGTDTQYF.

The rearrangement links TRBV7-9 to TRBJ2-1, with 12 bases lining up with TRBD2. The V and J ends lost 5 bases and 7 bases, in that order; junction bases with no gene match: 9. The CDR3 is made up of 16 amino acids. The germline CDR1 and CDR2 sequences are SEHNR and FQNEAQ (reference sequence). The CDR3 DNA sequence: TGTGCCAGCAGCCACCATTCGACTAGCGGGAGTAATGAGCAGTTCTTC. Protein product: CASSHHSTSGSNEQFF. Combining the CDR3 with reference TRBV7-9 and TRBJ2-1 gives the whole variable domain DTGVSQNPRHKITKRGQNVTFRCDPISEHNRLYWYRQTLGQGPEFLTYFQNEAQLEKSRLLSDRFSAERPKGSFSTLEIQRTEQGDSAMYLCASSHHSTSGSNEQFFGPGTRLTVL.

This clone has a single count. CDR3 residues: CASSPGPRLTYEQYF. The CDR3 coding sequence is TGTGCCAGCAGCCCGGGACCCAGGTTGACCTACGAGCAGTACTTC. The rearrangement links TRBV13 to TRBJ2-7; either TRBD1 or TRBD2 may supply D (5 bases each). Germline V gene sequence: CDR1 PRHDT, CDR2 FYEKMQ (reference sequence). The CDR3 covers 15 residues. V lost 5 bases and J lost 2, with 16 bases in between.

The sample holds one count of this clone. Different DNA sequences within this sample yield the same CDR3. V and J are TRBV6-5 and TRBJ2-7; D possibly uses TRBD1 or TRBD2 (5 bases each). CDR1 is MNHEY, CDR2 SVGAGI, per germline. This CDR3 is 13 amino acids long. V was trimmed by 4 bases and J by 4 bases, leaving 11 bases between them. The CDR3 here is CASSFGGSYEQYF. CDR3 DNA: TGTGCCAGCAGTTTTGGGGGTTCGTACGAGCAGTACTTC.

The rearrangement links TRBV5-1 to TRBJ2-3; D perhaps matches TRBD1 (5 bases). The V gene lost 4 bases and the J gene lost 4 bases, with 22 bases spanning the gap. This CDR3 is 17 amino acids long. The germline V gene has CDR1 SGHRS and CDR2 YFSETQ. The CDR3 nucleotides read TGCGCCAGCAGCGTCTGGGTCCAGGGTAGCCATGCAGATACGCAGTATTTT. Protein product: CASSVWVQGSHADTQYF.

This clone appeared a few times. Other DNA sequences in the sample encode the same CDR3. This chain joins TRBV5-6 and TRBJ1-1, with D unclear. With 1 base removed from V and 0 bases from J, the gap between germline ends came to 1 base. Germline V gives CDR1 SGHDT, CDR2 YYEEEE. This CDR3 has 12 amino acids. The DNA of the CDR3 is TGTGCCAGCAGCTTGCTGAACACTGAAGCTTTCTTT. Its translation is CASSLLNTEAFF.